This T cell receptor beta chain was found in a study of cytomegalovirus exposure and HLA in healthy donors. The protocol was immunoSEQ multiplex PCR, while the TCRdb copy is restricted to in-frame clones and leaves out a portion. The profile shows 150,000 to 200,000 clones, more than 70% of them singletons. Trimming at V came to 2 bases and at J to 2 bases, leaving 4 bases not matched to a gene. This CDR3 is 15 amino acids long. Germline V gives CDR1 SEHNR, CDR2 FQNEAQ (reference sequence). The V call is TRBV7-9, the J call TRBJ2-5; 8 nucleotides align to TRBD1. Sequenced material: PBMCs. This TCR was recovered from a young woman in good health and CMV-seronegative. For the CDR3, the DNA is TGTGCCAGCAGCTTACGGACAGGGAGGCAAGAGACCCAGTACTTC. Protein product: CASSLRTGRQETQYF.